This T cell receptor (beta chain) comes out of a study of blood T cell repertoires in COVID-19. Study details: The analysed material was cDNA or gDNA that came from T cells, B-cell-depleted T cells, or PBMCs.

Living in 24 US areas, the participants were between roughly 18 and 90 years of age. Per the authors' pipeline: Reference gene primer amplification yielded estimated nucleated cell counts. Data came from immunoSEQ multiplex PCR; TCRdb stores just in-frame clones and leaves some out. V and J calls and clone size are copied from that table; D and trimming were computed from the DNA. The data show hundreds of thousands of clones, with 85% to 90% seen just once and roughly 3.2% held by the top ten. Looked up from germline, CDR1 is SGHVS and CDR2 is FQNEAQ. V dropped 1 base and J dropped 3; count of bases not matched to a gene: 4. This CDR3 has 17 amino acids.

This TCR was recovered from a woman aged 45-60 years in a cohort exposed to, infected with or recovered from COVID-19 (not recorded which). The sequencing sample was made of PBMCs or T cells enriched from blood (not recorded which). The V call is TRBV7-8, the J call TRBJ1-6; 9 positions match TRBD1. In nucleotides, the CDR3 is TGTGCCAGCAGCTTAGGAGAGGGACAGGGCTATAATTCACCCCTCCACTTT. Translated, it gives CASSLGEGQGYNSPLHF.